Given below is one TCR beta chain in context. Antigen specificity is unknown. The source of the sample is a study of shared clonotypes between healthy human individuals. Findings and limits, study-wide: Generation of non-shared clonotypes was less probable than generation of clonotypes shared by all four donors.

Some 32,000 T cell genomes, or approximately 200 ng DNA, went into the sorted-subset replicate PCRs. Here immunoSEQ multiplex PCR was the method, and the copy in TCRdb shows in-frame clones only, minus some. The sample includes 2.3 million or so clones, approximately 95% seen only once; the top ten take about 0.39%. This clonotype originated in a man between 18 and 35 years old in good health. Some clones in this sample may be carry-over from other donors' samples. Sequencing was performed on naive CD4+ T cells from PBMCs. Subset noted: CD45RA+ positively selected.

The CDR3 DNA reads as TGCAGCGCCATATTGACAGGGGGCAGCAATCAGCCCCAGCATTTT. Encoded protein: CSAILTGGSNQPQHF. This sequence joins TRBV29-1 and TRBJ1-5, with TRBD1 matching 10 bases. The CDR3 runs to 15 residues. Germline values: CDR1 SQVTM, CDR2 ANQGSEA. With V trimmed by 7 bases and J by 1 base, 7 bases remained unmatched.